The sequence of this TCR beta chain was determined in a study of blood T cell repertoires in COVID-19. J was trimmed by 5 bases and V by 6 bases; bases with no gene match: 15. The CDR3 extends over 16 amino acids. Germline V lookup: CDR1 MNHEY, CDR2 SVGEGT. As originally analysed: Reference gene primer amplification gave nucleated cell count estimates. The repertoire was sequenced with immunoSEQ multiplex PCR; TCRdb's copy has only in-frame clones and lacks some. Clone size and V and J calls were adopted from that table, with D and trimming inferred from the DNA. The table shows fewer than 200,000 clones, with 60% to 80% occurring only once. Participants' reported clinical history set cohort assignment. Donors in Cohort 3 who had recovered were those with two negative PCRs, healthcare professional clearance, or resolution of their symptoms.

The clonotype originates from a woman aged 45 to 65 who had recovered from COVID-19. Sequencing was carried out using PBMCs or T cells enriched from blood (not recorded which). The rearrangement joins TRBV6-2 or TRBV6-3 to TRBJ2-7; 8 bases match TRBD2. Here the CDR3 DNA reads TGTGCCAGCAGCGGGGAACCCGGGGGGGTTCCAGACGAGCAGTACTTC. Translated: CASSGEPGGVPDEQYF.